This T cell receptor beta chain was sequenced in a study of blood T cell repertoires in COVID-19. Germline V gene sequence: CDR1 MNHEY, CDR2 SMNVEV (reference sequence). Trimming took off 5 bases at V and 4 bases at J, with 14 bases between the two ends. This CDR3 has 14 residues. Some clones are missing from TCRdb's copy, which holds only in-frame ones; the method was immunoSEQ multiplex PCR. The sample holds roughly 200,000 clones; 89% are singletons and the top ten take about 2.2%. The clonotype was recovered from a woman aged 40 to 49 with acute COVID-19. The source material was PBMCs or T cells enriched from blood (not recorded which). V gene TRBV27 combines with J gene TRBJ1-2; D ambiguous. CDR3 in DNA: TGTGCCAGCAGTCCCCTCGCCGGTTCCTATGGCTACACCTTC. As protein: CASSPLAGSYGYTF.